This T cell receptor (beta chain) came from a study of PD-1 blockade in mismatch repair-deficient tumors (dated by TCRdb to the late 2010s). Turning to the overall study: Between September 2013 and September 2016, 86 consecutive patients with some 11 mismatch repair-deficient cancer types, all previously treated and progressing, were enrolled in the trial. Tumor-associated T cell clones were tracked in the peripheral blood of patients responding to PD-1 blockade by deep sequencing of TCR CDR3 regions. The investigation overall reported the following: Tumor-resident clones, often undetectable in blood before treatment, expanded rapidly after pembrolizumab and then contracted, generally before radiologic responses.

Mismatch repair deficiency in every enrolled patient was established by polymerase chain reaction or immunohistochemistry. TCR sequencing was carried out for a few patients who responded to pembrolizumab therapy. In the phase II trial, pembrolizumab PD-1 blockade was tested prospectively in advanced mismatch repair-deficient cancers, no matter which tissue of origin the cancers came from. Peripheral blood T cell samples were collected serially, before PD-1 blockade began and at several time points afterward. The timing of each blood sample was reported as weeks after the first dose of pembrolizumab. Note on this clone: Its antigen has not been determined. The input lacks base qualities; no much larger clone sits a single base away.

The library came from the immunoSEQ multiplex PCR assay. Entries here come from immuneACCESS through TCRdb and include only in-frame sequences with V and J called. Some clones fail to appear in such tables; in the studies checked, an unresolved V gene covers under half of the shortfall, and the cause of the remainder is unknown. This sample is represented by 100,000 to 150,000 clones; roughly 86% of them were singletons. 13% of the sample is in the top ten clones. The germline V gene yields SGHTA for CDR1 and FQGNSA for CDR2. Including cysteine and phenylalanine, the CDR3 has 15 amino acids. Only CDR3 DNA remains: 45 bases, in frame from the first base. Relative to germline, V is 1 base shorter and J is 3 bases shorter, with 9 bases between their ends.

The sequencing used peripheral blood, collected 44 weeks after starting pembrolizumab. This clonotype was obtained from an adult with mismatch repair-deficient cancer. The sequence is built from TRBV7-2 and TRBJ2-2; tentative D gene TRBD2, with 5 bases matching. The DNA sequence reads TGTGCCAGCAGCTTAGGGAGGTCGTACACCGGGGAGCTGTTTTTT. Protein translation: CASSLGRSYTGELFF.